A few counts support the clone carrying this T cell receptor (beta chain). What it recognizes is unknown. Germline loops: CDR1 DFQATT, CDR2 SNEGSKA (reference sequence). The ends were cut back, 0 bases at V and 3 bases at J, with 14 bases in the middle. CDR3 length equals 15 residues. This specimen belongs to a study of vaccination and CD4 T cells after COVID-19. The treatment denotes: approximately nine-day PBMC culture with coronavirus spike peptide pools or control peptides (ViraFEST assay). ViraFEST grew antigen-specific T cells using peptide pools, then sequenced TCRs. An Oncomine TCR Beta short-read assay was used to sequence the DNA from cultured CD4+ T cells. From cultured CD4+ T cells, genomic DNA was extracted. MiXCR, run by TCRdb on the PCR reads, gives a single entry per CDR3 protein. Of 20,000 or so distinct CDR3 sequences in the sample, approximately 53% were seen once.

This receptor was identified in a human donor who had recovered from COVID-19. The chain uses TRBV20-1 and TRBJ1-2; possibly TRBD1 for D (5 bases). Sequencing was carried out using CD4+ T cells from blood, cultured in vitro. The CDR3 nucleotides are TGCAGTGCTAGAGATCTGTCAGGGAAATACTATGGCTACACCTTC. Residues: CSARDLSGKYYGYTF.